This T cell receptor (beta chain) was identified during a study of a mutant IDH1 vaccine in newly diagnosed glioma. Study overall: Investigators started vaccination 4-6 weeks after radiotherapy alone, or with temozolomide cycles. Pretreatment consisted of radiotherapy, temozolomide, or both, with most receiving both.

Sequencing used immunoSEQ multiplex PCR; TCRdb keeps in-frame clones, though not all of them. The data show roughly 72,000 clones, 91% seen once. Time point defined: week 5, during vaccination. Every vaccine dose comprised 300 ug of mutant IDH1 20-mer peptide plus topical imiquimod. Astrocytomas that were new, WHO grade 3 or 4, IDH1-mutant and ATRX-lost were present in the donors. A word on this clone: What it binds is not known.

Trimming pared 5 bases from V and 3 bases from J, leaving 16 bases between. Germline CDR1 LNHDA, CDR2 SQIVND (reference sequence). The CDR3 has 15 amino acids. The input for sequencing was PBMCs, taken from a glioma patient whose treatment included an IDH1 peptide vaccine. This TCR was sampled from a woman aged 45-65 years with glioma. This chain connects TRBV19 to TRBJ2-5; possibly TRBD2 for D (6 bases). This chain's CDR3 is CASSETGTFEETQYF. In nucleotides, the CDR3 is TGTGCCAGTAGTGAAACCGGGACTTTCGAAGAGACCCAGTACTTC.